These 17 T cell receptor beta chains share one sample of origin, sequenced in a study of graft-versus-host responses after intestinal transplantation. Clones were sequenced by immunoSEQ multiplex PCR, and TCRdb holds only the in-frame ones, with some missing. The sample has over 90,000 clones; roughly nine tenths are singletons. Their antigens remain unidentified. The starting material was unstimulated CD8+ T cells sorted from spleen or lymph node cells, obtained before intestinal transplant. Source of these receptors: a human donor who received an intestinal transplant.

The V and J genes are TRBV5-1 and TRBJ2-2; D is perhaps TRBD1 (8 bases). V lost 4 bases and J lost 5, with 21 bases in between. The germline V gene has CDR1 SGHRS and CDR2 YFSETQ. CDR3 length: 17 residues. CDR3 in amino acids: CASSLQGAAGETGELFF. The DNA of the CDR3 is TGCGCCAGCAGCCTCCAGGGGGCGGCGGGAGAAACCGGGGAGCTGTTTTTT.

Written as DNA, the CDR3 is TGCAGCGTCATAGAACGAGGATACAATGAGCAGTTCTTC. The encoded protein is CSVIERGYNEQFF. The gene calls are TRBV29-1 and TRBJ2-1; D gene ambiguous. Germline V gene sequence: CDR1 SQVTM, CDR2 ANQGSEA. This CDR3 spans 13 amino acids. V was cut by 6 bases and J by 4 bases, with 13 bases left in between.

The V gene is TRBV4-3, the J gene TRBJ1-1, with D possibly TRBD1 on 5 matching bases. There are 17 residues in the CDR3. Germline CDR1 reads LGHNA; CDR2 reads YSLEER. Trimming cost V 4 bases and J 0 bases, with 18 bases left between them. CDR3 nucleotides: TGCGCCAGCAGCCTCTCCTCCCCAGGGCTGATGAACACTGAAGCTTTCTTT. This encodes CASSLSSPGLMNTEAFF.

The chain carries TRBV7-9 and TRBJ2-4; TRBD2 matches 8 bases. The CDR3 runs to 15 residues. Germline CDR1 and CDR2: SEHNR and FQNEAQ (reference sequence). V was clipped by 4 bases and J by 0 bases; unmatched bases: 2. The CDR3 protein is CASSSGREAKNIQYF. Here the CDR3 DNA reads TGTGCCAGCAGCTCCGGGAGGGAAGCCAAAAACATTCAGTACTTC.

The chain uses TRBV2 and TRBJ2-7; a possible D gene is TRBD2 (6 bases). Germline CDR1 and CDR2: SNHLY and FYNNEI. The CDR3 is 15 amino acids. Trimming took 2 bases from V and 3 from J, leaving 14 bases between them. For the CDR3, the DNA is TGTGCCAGCAGTGAATCGGGGGTTAGGAGCTACGAGCAGTACTTC. Amino acid sequence: CASSESGVRSYEQYF.

This clone was picked up one time. The chain is built from TRBV5-1 and TRBJ2-1, with 13 bases identical to TRBD2. Trimming removed 4 bases from V and 2 bases from J; junction bases left unmatched: 6. The germline gives CDR1 SGHRS, CDR2 YFSETQ. This CDR3 comprises 17 residues. This chain's CDR3 is CASSTGTSGAAYNEQFF. CDR3 nucleotides: TGCGCCAGCAGCACCGGGACTAGCGGGGCAGCCTACAATGAGCAGTTCTTC.

The chain couples TRBV7-9 to TRBJ2-3; D might be TRBD2 (5 bases). The CDR3 extends over 16 amino acids. V dropped 1 base and J dropped 0 bases, with 11 bases sitting between them. Germline V gene sequence: CDR1 SEHNR, CDR2 FQNEAQ (reference sequence). This CDR3 reads CASSLGELVSTDTQYF. In nucleotides, the CDR3 is TGTGCCAGCAGCTTAGGAGAACTAGTCAGCACAGATACGCAGTATTTT.

The chain employs TRBV6-5 and TRBJ2-2; TRBD1 might be the D (6 bases). V shed 2 bases and J shed 3 bases, with 10 bases lying between them. The V gene's germline CDR1 is MNHEY and CDR2 SVGAGI. CDR3 length: 15 residues. CDR3 sequence reads: CASSYQGSDTGELFF. The CDR3 nucleotides read TGTGCCAGCAGTTACCAGGGGTCGGACACCGGGGAGCTGTTTTTT.

The chain links TRBV19 to TRBJ2-7; a weak D match, TRBD2 (5 bases). The germline V gene encodes CDR1 LNHDA and CDR2 SQIVND (reference sequence). Trimming took 0 bases from V and 3 from J, leaving 12 bases between them. The CDR3 contains 15 residues. CDR3 sequence: CASSIDLGGLYEQYF. As DNA, the CDR3 is TGTGCCAGTAGTATAGATCTGGGCGGACTCTACGAGCAGTACTTC.

The genes are TRBV5-5 and TRBJ2-3; 8 nucleotides line up with TRBD2. Germline V gives CDR1 SGHKS, CDR2 YYEKEE (reference sequence). CDR3 length: 14 amino acids. Losses at the gene ends were 3 bases for V and 3 bases for J; bases not matched to a gene: 3. CDR3 sequence: CASSSGTSTDTQYF. The CDR3 DNA reads TGTGCCAGCAGCTCCGGGACTAGTACAGATACGCAGTATTTT.

The CDR3 region has the DNA TGTGCCACCAGCGTTTTTCAAGGGGGAGATGAGCAGTTCTTC. Amino acid sequence: CATSVFQGGDEQFF. This chain joins TRBV15 and TRBJ2-1, with D maybe TRBD1 (6 bases). This CDR3 region has 14 residues. Trimming took off 5 bases at V and 8 bases at J, with 16 bases between the two ends. Looked up from germline, CDR1 is LNHNV and CDR2 is YYDKDF (reference sequence).

CDR3 nucleotide sequence: TGTGCCAGCAGTTTTGGGACTAGCGGGGGGGTTTACGAGCAGTACTTC. Translation gives CASSFGTSGGVYEQYF. The V call is TRBV27, the J call TRBJ2-7; TRBD2 aligns across 16 bases. The junction had 3 bases not matched to a gene; V was cut back by 3 bases and J by 4 bases. Germline CDR1 and CDR2: MNHEY and SMNVEV (reference sequence). The CDR3 has 16 residues.

A single count supports this clone. V gene TRBV6-5 combines with J gene TRBJ1-1; D remains ambiguous. Germline V CDR1 and CDR2: MNHEY, SVGAGI. V lost 7 bases and J 1 base, leaving 4 bases between the germline ends. The CDR3 spans 11 residues. The CDR3 loop is CASTGNTEAFF. The CDR3 nucleotides are TGTGCCAGCACCGGGAACACTGAAGCTTTCTTT.

This chain connects TRBV19 to TRBJ2-3; 9 positions match TRBD2. V lost 1 base to trimming and J lost 4 bases; unmatched junction nucleotides: 9. Germline assignment: CDR1 LNHDA and CDR2 SQIVND (reference sequence). CDR3 size: 17 residues. CDR3 residues: CASSIGPLAGGSDTQYF. In DNA, the CDR3 is TGTGCCAGTAGTATAGGCCCCCTGGCGGGAGGGTCAGATACGCAGTATTTT. The whole variable domain, filled in from reference TRBV19 and TRBJ2-3, reads DGGITQSPKYLFRKEGQNVTLSCEQNLNHDAMYWYRQDPGQGLRLIYYSQIVNDFQKGDIAEGYSVSREKKESFPLTVTSAQKNPTAFYLCASSIGPLAGGSDTQYFGPGTRLTVL.

The chain has TRBV7-9 and TRBJ2-5; TRBD1 matches 8 bases. The junction had 4 bases not matched to a gene; V was cut back by 5 bases and J by 2 bases. The CDR3 is 14 amino acids. Germline loops: CDR1 SEHNR, CDR2 FQNEAQ (reference sequence). CDR3: CASSRQGIQETQYF. CDR3 coding DNA: TGTGCCAGCAGCCGACAGGGGATACAAGAGACCCAGTACTTC.

This clone has only one observation. V is TRBV25-1 and J is TRBJ1-2, with D possibly being TRBD1 (6 bases). The germline V and J ends were trimmed by 3 bases and 8 bases, with 10 bases remaining between them. In germline, CDR1 is MGHDK, CDR2 SYGVNS. This CDR3 spans 12 amino acids. In nucleotides, the CDR3 is TGTGCCAGCAGTGACAGGGGCGACGGCTACACCTTC. Translated, it gives CASSDRGDGYTF.

The chain carries TRBV12-5 and TRBJ1-2, with D maybe TRBD1 (5 bases). Trimming left V 2 bases short and J 4 bases short, with 20 bases between. CDR1 is LGHNT, CDR2 FRNRAP, per germline. The CDR3 runs to 17 residues. The CDR3 DNA sequence: TGTGCTAGTGGTTTGCCTCATACGTCGACAGCCTTCTATGGCTACACCTTC. Protein: CASGLPHTSTAFYGYTF.